Included here is one T cell receptor beta chain sequence, with context. What it binds is unknown. Libraries were prepared by immunoSEQ multiplex PCR; TCRdb keeps only in-frame clonotypes and omits some of them. Of 130,000 or so clones in the sample, 90% were seen once. V dropped 4 bases and J dropped 0; count of bases not matched to a gene: 4. CDR3 length equals 15 residues. CDR1 and CDR2 (germline): LNHDA, SQIVND (reference sequence). This entry belongs to a study of T cell responses to AZD1222 COVID-19 vaccine. Points from the study as a whole: Just a handful of AZD1222 recipients tested seropositive at baseline. Unmutated variant regions are reportedly the target of nearly half of TCRs that are spike-specific. With two AZD1222 doses given, Spike-specific TCR breadth and depth both rose.

The J gene is TRBJ2-7, the V gene TRBV19, with 9 bases fitting TRBD1. This clonotype was obtained from an adult in good health. Sequenced here: peripheral blood, sampled on day 0 of AZD1222 vaccination. As DNA, the CDR3 is TGTGCCAGTAGTAATCAGGGACAGGGCTCCTACGAGCAGTACTTC. Translated: CASSNQGQGSYEQYF.